Listed here are 17 T cell receptor beta chains from one sample, sequenced in a study of identical twins. MiXCR was run by TCRdb on the 5' RACE reads, yielding one entry per CDR3 protein. The table lists some 500,000 distinct CDR3 sequences, 22% of them singletons. The sample also formed part of further work on T cells expressing NK-cell markers.

Source material: CD4+ T cells sorted from blood. These receptors were collected from a woman aged 18-30 years in good health.

This clonotype occurred a few times. The chain joins TRBV18 to TRBJ2-7; TRBD1 aligns across 9 bases. The CDR3 totals 14 residues. Germline CDR1 and CDR2: KGHSH and LQKENI. J was trimmed by 0 bases and V by 5 bases; bases with no gene match: 2. In DNA form, the CDR3 reads TGTGCCAGCTCAGGGACAGGGCCCTCCTACGAGCAGTACTTC. Translated, it gives CASSGTGPSYEQYF.

This chain joins TRBV2 and TRBJ2-1; 10 positions agree with TRBD2. There are 13 residues in the CDR3. The germline V gene has CDR1 SNHLY and CDR2 FYNNEI. V trimming: 11 bases; J trimming: 9 bases; junction bases outside the gene matches: 10. CDR3 nucleotides: TGTGCCCGACGAGAGCTAGCGGGAGTTGAGCAGTTCTTC. This gives the protein CARRELAGVEQFF.

This sequence joins TRBV18 and TRBJ2-3; TRBD1 agrees at 7 bases. The CDR3 is 15 amino acids. The germline CDR1 and CDR2 sequences are KGHSH and LQKENI. V lost 5 bases, J lost 2 bases, and 7 bases stayed unmatched. In DNA, the CDR3 is TGTGCCAGCTCATCCGGACAGGTACCCACAGATACGCAGTATTTT. It yields the protein CASSSGQVPTDTQYF.

This clonotype was picked up a small number of times. The rearrangement links TRBV5-1 to TRBJ2-1, with 8 bases fitting TRBD2. This CDR3 is built from 16 residues. After removal of 3 bases from V and 8 bases from J, the junction contained 13 bases not matched to a gene. Germline V gives CDR1 SGHRS, CDR2 YFSETQ. In DNA form, the CDR3 reads TGCGCCAGCAGCTCGTCCACGGGGGGGCGTATAGATGAGCAGTTCTTC. This codes for CASSSSTGGRIDEQFF. The variable domain in full, with the rest retrieved from reference TRBV5-1 and TRBJ2-1, is KAGVTQTPRYLIKTRGQQVTLSCSPISGHRSVSWYQQTPGQGLQFLFEYFSETQRNKGNFPGRFSGRQFSNSRSEMNVSTLELGDSALYLCASSSSTGGRIDEQFFGPGTRLTVL.

The chain couples TRBV6-2 or TRBV6-3 to TRBJ2-3; 7 bases fit TRBD2. The CDR3 spans 15 residues. Germline V CDR1 and CDR2: MNHEY, SVGEGT. Trimming at V came to 2 bases and at J to 2 bases, leaving 4 bases not matched to a gene. CDR3 amino acids: CASSYGAGDTDTQYF. The CDR3 nucleotides read TGTGCCAGCAGTTACGGCGCGGGGGACACAGATACGCAGTATTTT.

There are a few counts of this clonotype. The chain uses TRBV20-1 and TRBJ2-1, with 7 bases matching TRBD2. CDR3 length: 17 residues. Trimming at V came to 0 bases and at J to 5 bases, leaving 13 bases not matched to a gene. Germline-derived CDR1 and CDR2 are DFQATT and SNEGSKA (reference sequence). The chain's CDR3 is CSARDPLAVLGHNEQFF. CDR3 bases: TGCAGTGCTAGAGATCCCCTAGCGGTTTTAGGTCACAATGAGCAGTTCTTC.

This chain connects TRBV20-1 to TRBJ2-3; unclear D gene. Germline loops: CDR1 DFQATT, CDR2 SNEGSKA (reference sequence). The length of the CDR3 is 16 residues. Trimming cost V 3 bases and J 0 bases, with 16 bases left between them. CDR3 region: CSASPLRSASTDTQYF. The CDR3 region has the DNA TGCAGTGCTAGCCCACTTCGGTCGGCTAGCACAGATACGCAGTATTTT.

The rearrangement uses TRBV29-1 and TRBJ1-2, with D uncertain. V lost 6 bases to trimming and J lost 1 base, with 9 bases between them. CDR3 length: 12 residues. Germline CDR1 SQVTM, CDR2 ANQGSEA. In nucleotides, the CDR3 is TGCAGCGTACACCCAATTAACTATGGCTACACCTTC. Protein: CSVHPINYGYTF.

The V call is TRBV12-3 or TRBV12-4, the J call TRBJ2-5, with TRBD1 matching 10 bases. This CDR3 comprises 15 residues. V was clipped by 8 bases and J by 4 bases; unmatched bases: 10. As DNA, the CDR3 is TGTGCCAGCGTCGACAGGGGGCGCGGATTAGAGACCCAGTACTTC. Its protein is CASVDRGRGLETQYF.

The chain couples TRBV20-1 to TRBJ2-7; D is possibly TRBD1 (6 bases). The V gene's germline CDR1 is DFQATT and CDR2 SNEGSKA (reference sequence). V lost 6 bases to trimming and J lost 5 bases, with 17 bases between them. The CDR3 covers 13 residues. The CDR3 DNA follows: TGCAGTGCCCCCAGAGGGGGTCGAAACGAGCAGTACTTC. Translating gives CSAPRGGRNEQYF.

The chain joins TRBV30 to TRBJ2-5, with D hard to call. This CDR3 spans 13 amino acids. Deletions cut 2 bases from V and 4 bases from J, with 11 bases between. Germline V gene sequence: CDR1 GTSNPN, CDR2 SVGIG (reference sequence). The CDR3 loop reads CAWSRRLRETQYF. The CDR3 coding sequence is TGTGCCTGGAGTCGTAGGTTACGAGAGACCCAGTACTTC.

This clonotype was seen more than once but under ten times. The chain uses TRBV20-1 and TRBJ1-2; possibly TRBD1 for D (5 bases). CDR3 length equals 11 residues. Germline CDR1 is DFQATT and CDR2 is SNEGSKA (reference sequence). Trimming took off 4 bases at V and 7 bases at J, with 10 bases between the two ends. The CDR3 is CSAMGPGGYTF. DNA for the CDR3: TGCAGTGCTATGGGACCGGGTGGCTACACCTTC.

This clonotype was counted a few times. V and J are TRBV29-1 and TRBJ1-5, with D maybe TRBD1 (5 bases). The CDR3 spans 12 residues. V was pared by 7 bases and J by 6 bases, with 13 bases between. Germline CDR1 reads SQVTM; CDR2 reads ANQGSEA. The CDR3 sequence: CSAGQRGQPQHF. The CDR3 DNA is TGCAGCGCGGGCCAGAGGGGTCAGCCCCAGCATTTT.

This clonotype was seen a few times. The gene calls are TRBV29-1 and TRBJ2-2; either TRBD1 or TRBD2 may fit D (6 bases each). The germline gives CDR1 SQVTM, CDR2 ANQGSEA. The CDR3 contains 13 residues. V was cut by 6 bases and J by 6 bases, with 14 bases left in between. CDR3 sequence (DNA): TGCAGCGTACAGGGAGGTACCGCCGGGGAGCTGTTTTTT. Its protein is CSVQGGTAGELFF.

This clonotype was seen a handful of times. This CDR3 is CSVDLRDRWSEAFF. CDR3 in DNA: TGCAGCGTAGATCTCCGGGACAGATGGTCTGAAGCTTTCTTT. The rearrangement joins TRBV29-1 to TRBJ1-1, with 7 bases fitting TRBD1. The CDR3 covers 14 residues. The ends lost 6 bases at V and 6 bases at J; junction bases unmatched: 13. Looked up from germline, CDR1 is SQVTM and CDR2 is ANQGSEA.

This clonotype was observed a few times. This chain connects TRBV9 to TRBJ2-1, with a possible D match to TRBD2 (6 bases). V dropped 1 base and J dropped 0 bases, with 8 bases sitting between them. This CDR3 contains 15 residues. From germline, CDR1 is SGDLS and CDR2 YYNGEE. CDR3 loop: CASSVSGLSYNEQFF. The DNA for the CDR3 is TGTGCCAGCAGCGTAAGCGGGCTCTCCTACAATGAGCAGTTCTTC.

This clonotype was observed a handful of times. The genes are TRBV20-1 and TRBJ2-4; tentatively, D is TRBD2 (5 bases). The CDR3 is 11 residues long. Germline V gene sequence: CDR1 DFQATT, CDR2 SNEGSKA (reference sequence). V lost 1 base to trimming and J lost 12 bases, with 10 bases between them. This CDR3 is CSARVDYGQYF. CDR3 DNA sequence: TGCAGTGCTAGAGTCGACTACGGTCAGTACTTC.